This T cell receptor beta chain was observed in a study of blood T cells in healthy people across ages. This clonotype was counted a few times. Individuals who donated were healthy Caucasians from Russia aged roughly 6 to 100. Germline lookup yields CDR1 MNHNS and CDR2 SASEGT. V was shortened by 0 bases and J by 2 bases, with 11 bases between the two germline ends. The CDR3 is made up of 16 amino acids. Primed by a sample-barcoded 5' primer and a J-beta primer mix, a second PCR proceeded for about 6 to 11 cycles. One entry per CDR3 protein, called by TCRdb with MiXCR from the 5' RACE reads. The sample gives hundreds of thousands of distinct CDR3 sequences, 25% to 35% of which show up once; about a sixth is in the top ten.

The sequenced material came from blood. The sequence was obtained from a woman at least 80 years old in good health. J is TRBJ1-5 and V is TRBV6-1; no reliable D call. The CDR3 sequence is CASSEARAYGNQPQHF. The CDR3 nucleotides are TGTGCCAGCAGTGAAGCTAGGGCTTATGGCAATCAGCCCCAGCATTTT.